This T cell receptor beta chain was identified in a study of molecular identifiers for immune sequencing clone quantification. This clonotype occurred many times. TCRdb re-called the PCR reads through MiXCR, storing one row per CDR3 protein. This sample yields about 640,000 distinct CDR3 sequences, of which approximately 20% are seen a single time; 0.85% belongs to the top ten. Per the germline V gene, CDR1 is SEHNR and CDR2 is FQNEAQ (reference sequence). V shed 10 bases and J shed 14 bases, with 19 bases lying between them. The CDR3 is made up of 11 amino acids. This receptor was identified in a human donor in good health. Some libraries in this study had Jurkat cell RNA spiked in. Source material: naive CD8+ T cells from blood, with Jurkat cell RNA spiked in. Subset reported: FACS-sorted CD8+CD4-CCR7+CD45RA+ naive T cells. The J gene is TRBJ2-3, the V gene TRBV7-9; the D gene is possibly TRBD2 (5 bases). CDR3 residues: CATNWGAWWYF. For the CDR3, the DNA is TGTGCCACTAACTGGGGAGCCTGGTGGTATTTT.